This T cell receptor beta chain was captured by sequencing in a study of OX40 agonist ivuxolimab in advanced cancers. Turning to the study itself: The study gave patients intravenous ivuxolimab at 0.01 to 10 mg/kg every 2 weeks. Dose-escalation subjects each had hepatocellular carcinoma, melanoma, renal cell or head and neck cancer. General study findings and limits: Low normalized T-cell clonal expansion was also seen in some nonresponders. The study observed clonal expansion of CD4+ and CD8+ blood T cells by week 6 at 0.1 to 3.0 mg/kg.

Of note for this clone: Its antigen is as yet unknown.

The assay was immunoSEQ multiplex PCR, and TCRdb's table has in-frame clones only and misses some. The table includes 40,000 to 50,000 clones, roughly 90% detected once. The material was CD4+ or CD8+ T cells sorted from blood, obtained in a trial of the OX40 agonist ivuxolimab. The clonotype originates from an adult with an advanced solid tumor such as melanoma, head and neck, liver or kidney cancer.

The CDR3 region has the DNA TGTGCCAGCAGTCTCCCAACTAGCGGGGTATACAATGAGCAGTTCTTC. Translation: CASSLPTSGVYNEQFF. The chain is built from TRBV28 and TRBJ2-1; 10 bases are shared with TRBD2. With V trimmed by 5 bases and J by 4 bases, 8 bases remained unmatched. The length of the CDR3 is 16 residues. The germline CDR1 and CDR2 sequences are MDHEN and SYDVKM.